This TCR beta chain was sequenced during a study of early T cells in non-severe SARS-CoV-2 infection. Looking at the study overall: Bulk RNA isolated from unsorted whole blood underwent sequencing; chains were not paired. Study-level results: VDJdb-based matching was biased toward anti-spike CD8 responses and missed private and CD4 specificities.

Trimming took 3 bases from V and 8 from J, leaving 8 bases between them. The CDR3 is 11 amino acids. CDR1 and CDR2 (germline): DFQATT, SNEGSKA (reference sequence). This clonotype was recorded a few times. Its antigen is still unknown. Researchers attached unique molecular identifiers to individual cDNA molecules. Via MiXCR, TCRdb re-called the 5' RACE reads, giving one row per CDR3 protein. This sample has 70,000 to 90,000 distinct CDR3 sequences, with roughly 10% found just once. The sequenced material came from whole blood. This sequence was found in an adult who was a healthcare worker with PCR-confirmed SARS-CoV-2 infection or an uninfected control (not recorded which). The J gene is TRBJ2-1, the V gene TRBV20-1, with no clear D. The CDR3 bases are TGCAGTGCTAGCCCCAGAGATGAGCAGTTCTTC. This translates into CSASPRDEQFF.